This T cell receptor beta chain was documented in a study of blood T cell repertoires in COVID-19. Trimming stripped 4 bases from V and 8 bases from J, with 16 bases between. The CDR3 contains 14 residues. Germline V lookup: CDR1 SGHDT, CDR2 YYEEEE. Produced via immunoSEQ multiplex PCR; TCRdb's table is partial and in-frame only. In the table there are 210,000 or so clones, around 84% of which are singletons. This sequence joins TRBV5-6 and TRBJ1-5, with D unresolved. The receptor's source is a man aged 30 to 45 with acute COVID-19. The sample taken for sequencing was PBMCs or T cells enriched from blood (not recorded which). The CDR3 protein is CASSRRAAREPQHF. The CDR3 nucleotides read TGTGCCAGCAGCCGGAGGGCGGCCCGGGAGCCCCAGCATTTT.